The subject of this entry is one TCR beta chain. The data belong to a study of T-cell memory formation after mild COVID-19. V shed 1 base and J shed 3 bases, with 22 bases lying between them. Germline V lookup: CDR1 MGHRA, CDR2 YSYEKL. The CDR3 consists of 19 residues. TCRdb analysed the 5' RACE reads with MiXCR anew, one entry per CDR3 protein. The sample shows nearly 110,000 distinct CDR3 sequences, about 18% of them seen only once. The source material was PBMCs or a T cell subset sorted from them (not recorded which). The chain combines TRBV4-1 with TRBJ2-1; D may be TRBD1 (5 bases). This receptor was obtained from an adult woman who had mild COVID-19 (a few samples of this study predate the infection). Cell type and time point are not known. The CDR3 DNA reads TGCGCCAGCAGCCAAGTCCCGTCCTCTCAGGGTAACTTCTACAATGAGCAGTTCTTC. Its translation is CASSQVPSSQGNFYNEQFF.